This entry features one TCR beta chain sequence. Its antigen is currently unknown. This CDR3 contains 15 residues. Germline V CDR1 and CDR2: SGHTA, FQGTGA. Trimming removed 1 base from V and 4 bases from J, with 11 bases in between. This sample was included in a study of T-cell reconstitution after alpha-beta-depleted transplantation in children. Overall study results and limits: Reportedly, only several hundred clones from non-depleted graft cells drove alpha-beta T-cell counts at about two months. T cells produced anew were the main source of T-cell counts and diversity one year after transplant. In some patients, recipient T cells and intrathymic progenitors surviving conditioning explained high day-60 diversity.

This sample's TCRbeta library carried unique molecular identifier barcodes. TCRdb recomputed calls from the PCR reads with MiXCR, one row per CDR3 protein. The table has some 830,000 distinct CDR3 sequences, roughly 15% seen once; the top ten hold under 6%. This chain uses TRBV7-3 with TRBJ2-1; D not resolved. The sequences come from PBMCs, mostly from graft donor cells, collected 360 days after TCRalphabeta/CD19-depleted stem cell transplant. This clonotype originated in a male patient younger than 18 who had a stem cell transplant for acute lymphoblastic leukemia, so the T cells may come from the graft donor. Written as DNA, the CDR3 is TGTGCCAGCAGCTTAAGGTGGGCTCCATACAATGAGCAGTTCTTC. Amino acid sequence: CASSLRWAPYNEQFF.